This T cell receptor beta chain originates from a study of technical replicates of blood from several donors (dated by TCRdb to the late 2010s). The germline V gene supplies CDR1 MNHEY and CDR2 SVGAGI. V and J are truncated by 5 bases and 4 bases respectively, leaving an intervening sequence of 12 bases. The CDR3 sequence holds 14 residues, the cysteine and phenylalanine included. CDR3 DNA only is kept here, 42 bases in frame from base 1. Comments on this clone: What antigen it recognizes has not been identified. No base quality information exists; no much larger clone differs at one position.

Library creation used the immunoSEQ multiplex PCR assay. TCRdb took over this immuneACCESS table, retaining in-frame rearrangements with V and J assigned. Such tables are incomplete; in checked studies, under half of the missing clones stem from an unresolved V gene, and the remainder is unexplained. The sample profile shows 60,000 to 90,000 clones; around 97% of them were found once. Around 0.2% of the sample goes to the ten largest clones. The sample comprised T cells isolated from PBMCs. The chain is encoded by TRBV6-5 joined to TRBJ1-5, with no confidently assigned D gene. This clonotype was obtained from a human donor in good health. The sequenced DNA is TGTGCCAGCAGTACTGTCGGAGGGAATCAGCCCCAGCATTTT. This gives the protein CASSTVGGNQPQHF.